This T cell receptor (beta chain) emerged from a study of blood T cell repertoires in COVID-19. Study details: Some COVID-19 samples were acute and others convalescent; all came from the United States, Italy and Spain. PBMCs, B-cell-depleted T cells, or T cells provided the cDNA or gDNA that made up the material.

Many counts were recorded for this clone. J was trimmed by 4 bases and V by 5 bases; bases with no gene match: 5. Germline V gene sequence: CDR1 ENHRY, CDR2 SYGVKD. The CDR3 contains 15 residues. In the original analysis: Amplification of reference gene primers provided the estimated nucleated cell counts. Profiled with immunoSEQ multiplex PCR; TCRdb holds only in-frame clones, not every one. The DNA was the basis for D and trimming; V, J and clone size are from that table. The repertoire holds over 200,000 clones, with 60% to 75% as singletons. The chain joins TRBV10-3 to TRBJ2-5, with 12 bases matching TRBD2. The specimen sequenced was peripheral blood. The TCR was taken from a woman aged 80 or over with acute or convalescent COVID-19. The DNA for the CDR3 is TGTGCCATCAGTAACCCGGGACTAGCGGGAGAGACCCAGTACTTC. As protein: CAISNPGLAGETQYF.